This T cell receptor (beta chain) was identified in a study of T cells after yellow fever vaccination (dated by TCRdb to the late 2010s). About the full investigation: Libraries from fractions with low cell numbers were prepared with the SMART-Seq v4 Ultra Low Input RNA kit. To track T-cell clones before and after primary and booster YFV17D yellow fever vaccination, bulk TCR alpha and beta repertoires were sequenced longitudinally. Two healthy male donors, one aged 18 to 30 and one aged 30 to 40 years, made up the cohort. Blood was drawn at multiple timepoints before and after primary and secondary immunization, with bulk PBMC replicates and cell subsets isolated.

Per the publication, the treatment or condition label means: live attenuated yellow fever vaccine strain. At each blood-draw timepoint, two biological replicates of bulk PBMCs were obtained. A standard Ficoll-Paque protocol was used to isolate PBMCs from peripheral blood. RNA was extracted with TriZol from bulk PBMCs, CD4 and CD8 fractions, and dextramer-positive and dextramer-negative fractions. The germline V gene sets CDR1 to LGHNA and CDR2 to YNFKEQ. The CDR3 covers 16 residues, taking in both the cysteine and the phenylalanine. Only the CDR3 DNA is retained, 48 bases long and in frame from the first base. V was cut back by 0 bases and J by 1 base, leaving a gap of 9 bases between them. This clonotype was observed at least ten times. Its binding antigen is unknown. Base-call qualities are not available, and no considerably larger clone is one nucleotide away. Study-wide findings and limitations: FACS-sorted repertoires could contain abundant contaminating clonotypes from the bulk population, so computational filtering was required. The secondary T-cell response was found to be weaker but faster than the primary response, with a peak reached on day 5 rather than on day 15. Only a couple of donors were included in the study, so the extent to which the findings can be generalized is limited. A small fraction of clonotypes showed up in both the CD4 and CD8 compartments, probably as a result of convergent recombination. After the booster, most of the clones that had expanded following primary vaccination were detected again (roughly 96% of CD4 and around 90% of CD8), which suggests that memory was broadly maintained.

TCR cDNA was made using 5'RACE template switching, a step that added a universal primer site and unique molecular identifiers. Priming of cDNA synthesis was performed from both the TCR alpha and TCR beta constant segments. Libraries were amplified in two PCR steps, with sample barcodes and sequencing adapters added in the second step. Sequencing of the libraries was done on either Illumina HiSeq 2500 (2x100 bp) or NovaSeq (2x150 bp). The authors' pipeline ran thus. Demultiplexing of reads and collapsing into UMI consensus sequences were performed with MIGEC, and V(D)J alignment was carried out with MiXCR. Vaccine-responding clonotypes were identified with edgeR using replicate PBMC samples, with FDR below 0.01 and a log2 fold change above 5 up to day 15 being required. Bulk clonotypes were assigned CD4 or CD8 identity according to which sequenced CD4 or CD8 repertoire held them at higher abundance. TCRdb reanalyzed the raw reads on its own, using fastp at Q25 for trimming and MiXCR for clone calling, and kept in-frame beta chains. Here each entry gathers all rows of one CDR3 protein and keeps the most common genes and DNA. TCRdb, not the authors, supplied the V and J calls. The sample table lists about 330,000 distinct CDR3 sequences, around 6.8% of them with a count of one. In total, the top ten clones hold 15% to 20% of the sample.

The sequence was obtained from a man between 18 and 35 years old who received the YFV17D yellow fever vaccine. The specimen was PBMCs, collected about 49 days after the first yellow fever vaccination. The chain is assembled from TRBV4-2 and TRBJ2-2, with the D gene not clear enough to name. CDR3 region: CASSQEPIGNTGELFF. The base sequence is TGTGCCAGCAGCCAAGAACCGATAGGGAACACCGGGGAGCTGTTTTTT.